Listed below are T cell receptor beta chains from one sample, sequenced in a study of T cell responses to AZD1222 COVID-19 vaccine. TCRdb keeps only in-frame clones here, not all; method: immunoSEQ multiplex PCR. The sample has about 120,000 clones, under 90% seen once; the top ten hold just under 6.5%. Material: peripheral blood, obtained on day 0 of AZD1222 vaccination. Source of these receptors: an adult in good health. Each CDR3 is given with its conserved first and last residue. A D gene is named only where the DNA matches it firmly. Size is omitted from some rows. Given values are once, few, many or a class for expanded clones.

abundance: -
d_gene: TRBD1
j_gene: TRBJ1-2
v_gene: TRBV19
CDR3aa: CASTTLSGQGYGYTF
CDR3nt: TGTGCCAGTACCACTCTATCGGGACAGGGGTATGGCTACACCTTC

abundance: -
d_gene: -
j_gene: TRBJ2-1
v_gene: TRBV3-1/TRBV3-2
CDR3aa: CASSPNLYNEQFF
CDR3nt: TGTGCCAGCAGCCCGAATCTATATAATGAGCAGTTCTTC

abundance: -
d_gene: TRBD1
j_gene: TRBJ1-1
v_gene: TRBV18
CDR3aa: CASSPRTGSVERAFF
CDR3nt: TGTGCCAGCTCACCCCGGACAGGGTCCGTCGAGAGGGCTTTCTTT

abundance: -
d_gene: -
j_gene: TRBJ1-2
v_gene: TRBV6-2/TRBV6-3
CDR3aa: CASSYSVGGYGYTF
CDR3nt: TGTGCCAGCAGTTACTCTGTCGGGGGCTATGGCTACACCTTC

abundance: -
d_gene: -
j_gene: TRBJ2-1
v_gene: TRBV10-3
CDR3aa: CAITVSVGGPDEQFF
CDR3nt: TGTGCCATAACAGTGTCGGTGGGGGGGCCTGATGAGCAGTTCTTC

abundance: -
d_gene: -
j_gene: TRBJ2-5
v_gene: TRBV18
CDR3aa: CASSPGQGGETQYF
CDR3nt: TGTGCCAGCTCCCCGGGGCAGGGCGGAGAGACCCAGTACTTC

abundance: -
d_gene: -
j_gene: TRBJ1-1
v_gene: TRBV6-1
CDR3aa: CASSESGLNTEAFF
CDR3nt: TGTGCCAGCAGTGAATCGGGGCTGAACACTGAAGCTTTCTTT

abundance: once
d_gene: TRBD1
j_gene: TRBJ1-6
v_gene: TRBV6-4
CDR3aa: CASRRGTGTGSPLHF
CDR3nt: TGTGCCAGCAGGCGGGGGACAGGGACCGGTTCACCCCTCCACTTT

abundance: -
d_gene: -
j_gene: TRBJ1-2
v_gene: TRBV5-6
CDR3aa: CASSSLGGGYGYTF
CDR3nt: TGTGCCAGCAGCTCCCTTGGAGGGGGCTATGGCTACACCTTC

abundance: -
d_gene: -
j_gene: TRBJ1-2
v_gene: TRBV4-1
CDR3aa: CASSQESRAAYGYTF
CDR3nt: TGCGCCAGCAGCCAAGAGTCCAGGGCGGCCTATGGCTACACCTTC

abundance: -
d_gene: TRBD1
j_gene: TRBJ1-3
v_gene: TRBV7-9
CDR3aa: CASSLTDRENTIYF
CDR3nt: TGTGCCAGCAGCTTAACGGACAGGGAAAACACCATATATTTT

abundance: few
d_gene: TRBD1
j_gene: TRBJ1-1
v_gene: TRBV5-8
CDR3aa: CASSLTEDRVNTEAFF
CDR3nt: TGTGCCAGCAGCTTGACGGAGGACAGGGTGAACACTGAAGCTTTCTTT

abundance: -
d_gene: -
j_gene: TRBJ2-2
v_gene: TRBV5-6
CDR3aa: CASSNFGTLYTGELFF
CDR3nt: TGTGCCAGCAGTAATTTCGGGACACTGTACACCGGGGAGCTGTTTTTT

abundance: once
d_gene: -
j_gene: TRBJ1-1
v_gene: TRBV29-1
CDR3aa: CSGTQTNTEAFF
CDR3nt: TGCAGCGGGACACAGACGAACACTGAAGCTTTCTTT

abundance: -
d_gene: TRBD1
j_gene: TRBJ1-1
v_gene: TRBV7-6
CDR3aa: CASSSTGTGDTEAFF
CDR3nt: TGTGCCAGCAGCTCAACCGGGACAGGGGATACTGAAGCTTTCTTT

abundance: -
d_gene: -
j_gene: TRBJ1-6
v_gene: TRBV6-6
CDR3aa: CASRLGEAGNSPLHF
CDR3nt: TGTGCCAGCAGGTTGGGGGAGGCGGGAAATTCACCCCTCCACTTT

abundance: -
d_gene: -
j_gene: TRBJ2-1
v_gene: TRBV5-6
CDR3aa: CASSPAPGEQFF
CDR3nt: TGTGCCAGCAGCCCCGCCCCGGGGGAGCAGTTCTTC

abundance: -
d_gene: TRBD1
j_gene: TRBJ2-7
v_gene: TRBV9
CDR3aa: CASSAAGGPSYEQYF
CDR3nt: TGTGCCAGCAGCGCGGCAGGGGGACCATCCTACGAGCAGTACTTC

abundance: -
d_gene: -
j_gene: TRBJ1-1
v_gene: TRBV18
CDR3aa: CASATMNTEAFF
CDR3nt: TGTGCCAGCGCAACCATGAACACTGAAGCTTTCTTT

abundance: -
d_gene: -
j_gene: TRBJ2-7
v_gene: TRBV19
CDR3aa: CASNPLDRPYEQYF
CDR3nt: TGTGCCAGTAACCCCCTCGACAGGCCCTACGAGCAGTACTTC

abundance: -
d_gene: -
j_gene: TRBJ1-4
v_gene: TRBV6-5
CDR3aa: CASRIAVEKLFF
CDR3nt: TGTGCCAGCCGGATAGCGGTCGAAAAACTGTTTTTT